The sequence of this T cell receptor beta chain was determined in a study of shared clonotypes between healthy human individuals. Looking at the study overall: Three CD4 naive, three CD4 memory, two CD8 naive and one CD8 memory plate were used per donor.

Repertoires were generated with immunoSEQ multiplex PCR, while TCRdb's copy carries only in-frame clones and drops some. Seen here are about 2.1 million clones, just under 95% observed once, and the top ten hold approximately 1.7%. The naive CD8 population came from CD45RO-negative cells selected for CCR7, without terminally differentiated effector memory CD45RA+ cells. Looked up from germline, CDR1 is SGDLS and CDR2 is YYNGEE. Losses at the gene ends were 3 bases for V and 8 bases for J; bases not matched to a gene: 6. This CDR3 is built from 16 residues. Specimen: naive CD8+ T cells from PBMCs. The sequence came from a man aged 18 to 29 in good health. Some clones in this sample may be carry-over from other donors' samples. The genes are TRBV9 and TRBJ2-1; 15 bases align to TRBD2. The CDR3 loop reads CASSAGLAGGFDEQFF. In DNA form, the CDR3 reads TGTGCCAGCAGCGCGGGACTAGCGGGAGGATTCGATGAGCAGTTCTTC. The full variable domain, completed using reference TRBV9 and TRBJ2-1, is DSGVTQTPKHLITATGQRVTLRCSPRSGDLSVYWYQQSLDQGLQFLIQYYNGEERAKGNILERFSAQQFPDLHSELNLSSLELGDSALYFCASSAGLAGGFDEQFFGPGTRLTVL.